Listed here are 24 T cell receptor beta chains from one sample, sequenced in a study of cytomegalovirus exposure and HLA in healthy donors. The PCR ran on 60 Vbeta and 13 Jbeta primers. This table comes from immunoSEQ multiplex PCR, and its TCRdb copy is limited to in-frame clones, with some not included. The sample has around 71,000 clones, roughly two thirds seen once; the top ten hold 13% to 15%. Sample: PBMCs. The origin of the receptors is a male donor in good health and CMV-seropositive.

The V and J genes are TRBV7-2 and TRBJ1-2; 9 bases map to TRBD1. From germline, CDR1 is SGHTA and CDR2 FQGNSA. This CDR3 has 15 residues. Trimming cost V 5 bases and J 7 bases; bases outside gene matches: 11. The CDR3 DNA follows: TGTGCCAGCAGCCCAGGGGGGACAGGGCGAGGTGGCTACACCTTC. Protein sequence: CASSPGGTGRGGYTF.

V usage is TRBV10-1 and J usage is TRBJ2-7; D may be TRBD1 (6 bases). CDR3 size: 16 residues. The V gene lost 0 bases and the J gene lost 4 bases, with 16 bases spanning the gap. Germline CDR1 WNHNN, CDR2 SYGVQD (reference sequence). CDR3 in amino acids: CASSESGSRGTYEQYF. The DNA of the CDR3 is TGCGCCAGCAGTGAGTCGGGGAGCAGGGGCACTTACGAGCAGTACTTC.

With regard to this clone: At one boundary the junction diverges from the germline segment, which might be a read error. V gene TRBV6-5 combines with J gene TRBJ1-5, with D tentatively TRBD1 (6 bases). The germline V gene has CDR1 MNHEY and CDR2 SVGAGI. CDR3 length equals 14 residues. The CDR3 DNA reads TGTGCCAGCGGTTACACGGACAGTCGTCAGCCCCAGCATTTT. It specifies CASGYTDSRQPQHF.

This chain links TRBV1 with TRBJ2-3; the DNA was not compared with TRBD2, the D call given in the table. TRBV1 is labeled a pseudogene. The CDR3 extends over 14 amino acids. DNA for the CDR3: TGCACCAGCAGCCAAGGACTAGCGGGCGATACGCAGTATTTT. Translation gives CTSSQGLAGDTQYF.

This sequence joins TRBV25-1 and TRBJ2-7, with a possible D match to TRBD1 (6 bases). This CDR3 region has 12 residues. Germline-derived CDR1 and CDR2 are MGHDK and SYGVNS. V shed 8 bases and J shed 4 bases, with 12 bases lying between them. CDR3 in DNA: TGTGCCAGCGGGTCACAGGGATACGAGCAGTACTTC. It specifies CASGSQGYEQYF.

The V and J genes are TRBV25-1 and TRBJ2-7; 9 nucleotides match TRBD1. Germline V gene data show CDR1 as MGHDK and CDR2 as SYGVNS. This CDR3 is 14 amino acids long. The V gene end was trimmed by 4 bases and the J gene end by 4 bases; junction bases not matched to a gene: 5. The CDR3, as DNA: TGTGCCAGCAGTGCGGGGACAGGGTCGTACGAGCAGTACTTC. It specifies CASSAGTGSYEQYF.

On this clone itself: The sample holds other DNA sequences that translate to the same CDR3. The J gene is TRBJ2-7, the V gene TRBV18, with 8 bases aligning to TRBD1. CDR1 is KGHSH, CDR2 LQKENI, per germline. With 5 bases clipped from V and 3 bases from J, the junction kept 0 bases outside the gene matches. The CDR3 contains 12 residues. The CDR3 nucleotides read TGTGCCAGCTCAACAGGGGGCTACGAGCAGTACTTC. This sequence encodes CASSTGGYEQYF.

Here the CDR3 reads CASSQGGTGNEKLFF. CDR3 in DNA: TGCGCCAGCAGCCAAGGCGGGACGGGGAATGAAAAACTGTTTTTT. The chain employs TRBV4-3 and TRBJ1-4; the D gene is possibly TRBD1 (5 bases). Looked up from germline, CDR1 is LGHNA and CDR2 is YSLEER. V lost 1 base and J 5 bases, leaving 11 bases between the germline ends. The CDR3 loop spans 15 amino acids.

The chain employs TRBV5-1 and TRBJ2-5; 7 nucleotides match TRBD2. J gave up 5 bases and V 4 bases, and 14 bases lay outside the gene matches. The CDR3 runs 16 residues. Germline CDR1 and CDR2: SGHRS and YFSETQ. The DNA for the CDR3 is TGCGCCAGCAGCCCCTTCTTCGGAGGGGAGGGGGAGACCCAGTACTTC. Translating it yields CASSPFFGGEGETQYF.

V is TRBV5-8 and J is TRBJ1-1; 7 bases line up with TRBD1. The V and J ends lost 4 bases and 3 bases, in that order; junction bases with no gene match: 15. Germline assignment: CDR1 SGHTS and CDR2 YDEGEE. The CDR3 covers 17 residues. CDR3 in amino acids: CASSINTGTDTHTEAFF. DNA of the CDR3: TGTGCCAGCAGCATTAACACCGGGACAGACACCCACACTGAAGCTTTCTTT.

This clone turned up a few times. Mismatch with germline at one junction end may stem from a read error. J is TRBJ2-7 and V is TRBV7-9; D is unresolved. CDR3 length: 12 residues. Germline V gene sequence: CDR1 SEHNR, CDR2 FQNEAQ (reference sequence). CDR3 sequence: CSSSPSIYEQYF. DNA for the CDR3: TGTTCCAGCAGCCCCAGTATCTACGAGCAGTACTTC.

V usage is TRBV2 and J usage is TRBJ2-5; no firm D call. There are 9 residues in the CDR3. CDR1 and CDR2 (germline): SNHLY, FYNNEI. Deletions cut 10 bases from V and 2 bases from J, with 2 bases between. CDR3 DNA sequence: TGTGCCATACAAGAGACCCAGTACTTC. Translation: CAIQETQYF. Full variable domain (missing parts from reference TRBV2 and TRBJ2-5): EPEVTQTPSHQVTQMGQEVILRCVPISNHLYFYWYRQILGQKVEFLVSFYNNEISEKSEIFDDQFSVERPDGSNFTLKIRSTKLEDSAMYFCAIQETQYFGPGTRLLVL.

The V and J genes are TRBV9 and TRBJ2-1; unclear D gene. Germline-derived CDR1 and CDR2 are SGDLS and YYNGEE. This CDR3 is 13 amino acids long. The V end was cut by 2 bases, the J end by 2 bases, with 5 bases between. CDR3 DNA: TGTGCCAGCAGCGTCGGTACCTACAATGAGCAGTTCTTC. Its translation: CASSVGTYNEQFF.

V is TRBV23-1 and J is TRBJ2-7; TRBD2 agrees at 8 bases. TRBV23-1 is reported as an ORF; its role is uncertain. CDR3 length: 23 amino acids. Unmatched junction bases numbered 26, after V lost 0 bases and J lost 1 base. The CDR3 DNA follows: TGCGCCAGCAGTCAATCGAAACCCGGACGGCTATCCCCATCGGGAGGGCCTTCCTACGAGCAGTACTTC. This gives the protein CASSQSKPGRLSPSGGPSYEQYF.

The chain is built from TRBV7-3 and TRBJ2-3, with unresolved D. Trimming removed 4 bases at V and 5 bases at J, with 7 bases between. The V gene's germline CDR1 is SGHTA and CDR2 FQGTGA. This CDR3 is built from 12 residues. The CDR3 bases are TGTGCCAGCAGCTCGACTGGAGATACGCAGTATTTT. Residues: CASSSTGDTQYF.

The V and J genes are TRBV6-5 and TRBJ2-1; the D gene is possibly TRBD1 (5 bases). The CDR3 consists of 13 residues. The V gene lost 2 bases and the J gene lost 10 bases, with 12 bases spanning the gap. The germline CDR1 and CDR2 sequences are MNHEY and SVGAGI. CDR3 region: CASSYDSMKEQFF. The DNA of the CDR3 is TGTGCCAGCAGTTACGACAGTATGAAGGAGCAGTTCTTC.

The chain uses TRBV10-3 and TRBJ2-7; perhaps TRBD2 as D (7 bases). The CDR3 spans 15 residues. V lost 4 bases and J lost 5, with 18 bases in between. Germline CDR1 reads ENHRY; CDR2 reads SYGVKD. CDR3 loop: CAISARGGAGDEQYF. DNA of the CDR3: TGTGCCATCAGTGCAAGGGGGGGGGCGGGAGACGAGCAGTACTTC.

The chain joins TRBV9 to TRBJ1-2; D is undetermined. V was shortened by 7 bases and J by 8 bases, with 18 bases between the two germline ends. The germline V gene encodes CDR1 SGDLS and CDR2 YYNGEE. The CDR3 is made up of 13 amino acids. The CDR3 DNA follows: TGTGCCAGCGCTACGGCCCCGACTTTGGGCTACACCTTC. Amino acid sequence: CASATAPTLGYTF. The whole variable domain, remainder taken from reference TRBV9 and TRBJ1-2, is DSGVTQTPKHLITATGQRVTLRCSPRSGDLSVYWYQQSLDQGLQFLIQYYNGEERAKGNILERFSAQQFPDLHSELNLSSLELGDSALYFCASATAPTLGYTFGSGTRLTVV.

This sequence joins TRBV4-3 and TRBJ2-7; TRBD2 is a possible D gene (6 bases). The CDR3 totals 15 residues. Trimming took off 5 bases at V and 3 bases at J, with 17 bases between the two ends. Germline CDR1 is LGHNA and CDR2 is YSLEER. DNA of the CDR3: TGCGCCAGCAGCAAATCTCCGGGGGAAGGCTACGAGCAGTACTTC. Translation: CASSKSPGEGYEQYF.

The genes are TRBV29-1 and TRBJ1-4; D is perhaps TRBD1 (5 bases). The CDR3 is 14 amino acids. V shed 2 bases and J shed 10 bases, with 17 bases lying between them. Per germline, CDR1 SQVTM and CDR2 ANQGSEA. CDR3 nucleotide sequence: TGCAGCGTTGAATCGACCACAGGTGTGGGAAAACTGTTTTTT. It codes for CSVESTTGVGKLFF.

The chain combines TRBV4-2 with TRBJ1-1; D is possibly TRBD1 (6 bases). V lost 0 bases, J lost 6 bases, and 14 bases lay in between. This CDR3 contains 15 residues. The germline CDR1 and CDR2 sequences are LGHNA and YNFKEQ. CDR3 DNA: TGTGCCAGCAGCCAAGATGGGGGCAGGGTGGCTGAAGCTTTCTTT. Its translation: CASSQDGGRVAEAFF.

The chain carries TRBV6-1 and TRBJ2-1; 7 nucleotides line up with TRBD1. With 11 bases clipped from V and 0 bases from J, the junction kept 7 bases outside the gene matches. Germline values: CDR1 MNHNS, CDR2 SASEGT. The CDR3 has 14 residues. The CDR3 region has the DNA TGTGCCGTGCTGAGACAGGGCTCCTACAATGAGCAGTTCTTC. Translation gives CAVLRQGSYNEQFF.

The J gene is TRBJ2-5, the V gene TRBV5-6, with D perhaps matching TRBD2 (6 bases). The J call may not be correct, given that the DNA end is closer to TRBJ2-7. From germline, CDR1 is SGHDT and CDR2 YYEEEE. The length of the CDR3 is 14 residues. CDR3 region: CASGGLLSSYEQYF. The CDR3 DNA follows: TGTGCCAGCGGGGGACTTTTGAGCTCCTACGAGCAGTACTTC.

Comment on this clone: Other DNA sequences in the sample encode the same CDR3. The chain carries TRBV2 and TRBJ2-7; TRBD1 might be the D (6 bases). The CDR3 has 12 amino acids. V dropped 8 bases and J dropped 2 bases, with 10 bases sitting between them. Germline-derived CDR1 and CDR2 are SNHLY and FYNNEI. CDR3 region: CASGRDTYEQYF. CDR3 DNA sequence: TGTGCCAGCGGCCGGGACACCTACGAGCAGTACTTC. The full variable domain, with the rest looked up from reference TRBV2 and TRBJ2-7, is EPEVTQTPSHQVTQMGQEVILRCVPISNHLYFYWYRQILGQKVEFLVSFYNNEISEKSEIFDDQFSVERPDGSNFTLKIRSTKLEDSAMYFCASGRDTYEQYFGPGTRLTVT.